These T cell receptor beta chains were read from a single sample in a study of cytotoxic CD8 clonotypes in ibrutinib-treated CLL. Profiling relied on immunoSEQ multiplex PCR, and the TCRdb table lists in-frame clones only, not all of them. Of around 200,000 clones in the sample, around 70% were seen once. Sequencing used PBMCs, obtained after 12 months of ibrutinib treatment. The receptors were sampled from a human donor with chronic lymphocytic leukemia. The CDR3 runs from the conserved cysteine through the conserved F or W. The D gene is left open where the match is weak. Expanded clones get a size class; other rows say once, few or many, or leave the size out.

d_call: .; j_call: TRBJ1-3; clone_size: few; v_call: TRBV9; cdr3_nt: TGTGCCAGCAGCCTATCCGGGAGCGGACCGGGAAACACCATATATTTT; cdr3_aa: CASSLSGSGPGNTIYF
d_call: .; j_call: TRBJ1-1; clone_size: .; v_call: TRBV4-3; cdr3_nt: TGCGCCAGCAGCCAAAATCGTTATATACAGGGACAGAACACTGAAGCTTTCTTT; cdr3_aa: CASSQNRYIQGQNTEAFF
d_call: .; j_call: TRBJ2-7; clone_size: .; v_call: TRBV7-2; cdr3_nt: TGTGCCAGCAGGGCGGGACGGATTTTCTCCTACGAGCAGTACTTC; cdr3_aa: CASRAGRIFSYEQYF
d_call: TRBD2; j_call: TRBJ2-2; clone_size: .; v_call: TRBV9; cdr3_nt: TGTGCCAGCAGCGTCACTAGCGGGGGAACCGGGGAGCTGTTTTTT; cdr3_aa: CASSVTSGGTGELFF
d_call: TRBD1; j_call: TRBJ2-1; clone_size: .; v_call: TRBV9; cdr3_nt: TGTGCCAGCAGCGTAGTGACAGGGGTTTACAATGAGCAGTTCTTC; cdr3_aa: CASSVVTGVYNEQFF
d_call: .; j_call: TRBJ2-5; clone_size: .; v_call: TRBV11-2; cdr3_nt: TGTGCCAGCAGCCCAACCCGACAAGAGACCCAGTACTTC; cdr3_aa: CASSPTRQETQYF
d_call: .; j_call: TRBJ1-2; clone_size: .; v_call: TRBV4-2; cdr3_nt: TGTGCCAGCAGCCTACCGGGACAATTCAACTATGGCTACACCTTC; cdr3_aa: CASSLPGQFNYGYTF
d_call: .; j_call: TRBJ2-7; clone_size: .; v_call: TRBV14; cdr3_nt: TGTGCCAGCAGCCAAGATACCGGACAGATGACCTACGAGCAGTACTTC; cdr3_aa: CASSQDTGQMTYEQYF
d_call: .; j_call: TRBJ1-5; clone_size: .; v_call: TRBV7-2; cdr3_nt: TGTGCCAGCAGCTTAGAGGCCCACAAGAGAGTAGCCCAGCATTTT; cdr3_aa: CASSLEAHKRVAQHF
d_call: TRBD1; j_call: TRBJ2-7; clone_size: .; v_call: TRBV7-3; cdr3_nt: TGTGCCATCCTCCGGGACAGAACCTACGAGCAGTACTTC; cdr3_aa: CAILRDRTYEQYF
d_call: TRBD1; j_call: TRBJ2-7; clone_size: .; v_call: TRBV7-6; cdr3_nt: TGTGCCAGCAGCTTAAAGGGACAGGGAAAGTACTACGAGCAGTACTTC; cdr3_aa: CASSLKGQGKYYEQYF
d_call: TRBD1; j_call: TRBJ1-1; clone_size: .; v_call: TRBV4-1; cdr3_nt: TGCGCCAGCAGCCAAGGGCAGGGGGTGAACACTGAAGCTTTCTTT; cdr3_aa: CASSQGQGVNTEAFF
d_call: .; j_call: TRBJ2-1; clone_size: .; v_call: TRBV29-1; cdr3_nt: TGCAGCGTTTCCGGCGGCCTTAGCTCCTACAATGAGCAGTTCTTC; cdr3_aa: CSVSGGLSSYNEQFF
d_call: .; j_call: TRBJ1-5; clone_size: .; v_call: TRBV28; cdr3_nt: TGTGCCAGCAGAAGAAGGAACAGGGACGGACAGCCCCAGCATTTT; cdr3_aa: CASRRRNRDGQPQHF
d_call: TRBD2; j_call: TRBJ2-7; clone_size: .; v_call: TRBV5-1; cdr3_nt: TGCGCCAGCAGCTGGGGGACTAGCGGGGATTACGAGCAGTACTTC; cdr3_aa: CASSWGTSGDYEQYF
d_call: .; j_call: TRBJ2-1; clone_size: .; v_call: TRBV29-1; cdr3_nt: TGCAGCGTTGAACCCTACGACAGTTACAATGAGCAGTTCTTC; cdr3_aa: CSVEPYDSYNEQFF
d_call: .; j_call: TRBJ2-5; clone_size: once; v_call: TRBV15; cdr3_nt: TGTGCCACCAGCAGAGAAATATCAGGGCAAGAGACCCAGTACTTC; cdr3_aa: CATSREISGQETQYF
d_call: .; j_call: TRBJ1-6; clone_size: .; v_call: TRBV10-2; cdr3_nt: TGCGCCAGCAGTGAGCGGCAGGGGAGGAATTCACCCCTCCACTTT; cdr3_aa: CASSERQGRNSPLHF
d_call: TRBD1; j_call: TRBJ1-1; clone_size: .; v_call: TRBV5-4; cdr3_nt: TGTGCCAGCAGCTTGCCGGGACAGGGGGGGACTGAAGCTTTCTTT; cdr3_aa: CASSLPGQGGTEAFF
d_call: .; j_call: TRBJ2-7; clone_size: once; v_call: TRBV7-6; cdr3_nt: TGTGCCAGCAGCTTAGACCAGCTCCCCCATTACGAGCAGTACTTC; cdr3_aa: CASSLDQLPHYEQYF
d_call: .; j_call: TRBJ2-1; clone_size: once; v_call: TRBV25-1; cdr3_nt: TGTGCCAGCAGTGCCTTAAATGAGCAGTTCTTC; cdr3_aa: CASSALNEQFF
d_call: .; j_call: TRBJ2-2; clone_size: few; v_call: TRBV5-1; cdr3_nt: TGCGCCAGCAGCTTGGGCGGCGCTATCCCCGGGGAGCTGTTTTTT; cdr3_aa: CASSLGGAIPGELFF
d_call: .; j_call: TRBJ2-5; clone_size: few; v_call: TRBV18; cdr3_nt: TGTGCCAGCCGCCAGGTTGAGACCCAGTACTTC; cdr3_aa: CASRQVETQYF
d_call: TRBD2; j_call: TRBJ2-1; clone_size: .; v_call: TRBV9; cdr3_nt: TGTGCCAGCAGCACACCCGGGACTAGCGGGATAGGCGATGAGCAGTTCTTC; cdr3_aa: CASSTPGTSGIGDEQFF
d_call: .; j_call: TRBJ2-7; clone_size: .; v_call: TRBV18; cdr3_nt: TGTGCCAGCTCACCCACTGCGCCCCGCCGTGAGCAGTACTTC; cdr3_aa: CASSPTAPRREQYF
d_call: TRBD2; j_call: TRBJ2-1; clone_size: .; v_call: TRBV7-2; cdr3_nt: TGTGCCAGCAGAATCACTAGCGGGAGGCAGAATGAGCAGTTCTTC; cdr3_aa: CASRITSGRQNEQFF
d_call: TRBD2; j_call: TRBJ2-3; clone_size: .; v_call: TRBV2; cdr3_nt: TGTGCCAGCAGTTTACTTAGCGGGGGGGCCGGAAATACGCAGTATTTT; cdr3_aa: CASSLLSGGAGNTQYF
d_call: .; j_call: TRBJ1-5; clone_size: once; v_call: TRBV23-1; cdr3_nt: TGCGCCAGCAGTCAATCGTTACAGAAAAATAGCAATCAGCCCCAGCATTTT; cdr3_aa: CASSQSLQKNSNQPQHF
d_call: .; j_call: TRBJ1-4; clone_size: .; v_call: TRBV7-9; cdr3_nt: TGTGCCAGCAGCTCGGATACTGCGAGGGAAAAACTGTTTTTT; cdr3_aa: CASSSDTAREKLFF
d_call: .; j_call: TRBJ2-7; clone_size: once; v_call: TRBV14; cdr3_nt: TGTGCCAGCAGCCACAGCCGGCACTCCTACGAGCAGTACTTC; cdr3_aa: CASSHSRHSYEQYF
d_call: TRBD1; j_call: TRBJ1-3; clone_size: .; v_call: TRBV5-1; cdr3_nt: TGCGCCAGCAGCTCAGACAGGGCGTACTCTGGAAACACCATATATTTT; cdr3_aa: CASSSDRAYSGNTIYF
d_call: .; j_call: TRBJ1-2; clone_size: few; v_call: TRBV7-3; cdr3_nt: TGTGCCAGCACCTCGTGGGGGTATGGCTACACCTTC; cdr3_aa: CASTSWGYGYTF
d_call: TRBD1; j_call: TRBJ1-5; clone_size: few; v_call: TRBV7-2; cdr3_nt: TGTGCCAGCAGGAGGACAGGGACTAGCAATCAGCCCCAGCATTTT; cdr3_aa: CASRRTGTSNQPQHF
d_call: TRBD1; j_call: TRBJ2-1; clone_size: once; v_call: TRBV4-3; cdr3_nt: TGCGCCAGCAGCCAAGTCCTGACAGGGGCCCTCTCCTACAATGAGCAGTTCTTC; cdr3_aa: CASSQVLTGALSYNEQFF
d_call: .; j_call: TRBJ2-3; clone_size: once; v_call: TRBV6-6; cdr3_nt: TGTGCCAGCAGTCCGATAGCGGTTAGAACACCCCATACGCAGTATTTT; cdr3_aa: CASSPIAVRTPHTQYF
d_call: TRBD2; j_call: TRBJ2-1; clone_size: .; v_call: TRBV7-2; cdr3_nt: TGTGCCAGCAGCCCCCGACTAGCGGGGACTGAGCAGTTCTTC; cdr3_aa: CASSPRLAGTEQFF
d_call: TRBD1; j_call: TRBJ1-5; clone_size: .; v_call: TRBV7-2; cdr3_nt: TGTGCCAGCAGCGTCAGACAGGGGTTAAATCAGCCCCAGCATTTT; cdr3_aa: CASSVRQGLNQPQHF
d_call: .; j_call: TRBJ2-5; clone_size: once; v_call: TRBV7-9; cdr3_nt: TGTGCCAGCAGCTCCCGGGACCAAGAGACCCAGTACTTC; cdr3_aa: CASSSRDQETQYF
d_call: TRBD1; j_call: TRBJ2-1; clone_size: .; v_call: TRBV29-1; cdr3_nt: TGCAGCGTTGCCGGGACAGGATACAATGAGCAGTTCTTC; cdr3_aa: CSVAGTGYNEQFF
d_call: .; j_call: TRBJ2-1; clone_size: once; v_call: TRBV25-1; cdr3_nt: TGTGCCAGCAGTGGAGGTATGGGCCCCTACAATGAGCAGTTCTTC; cdr3_aa: CASSGGMGPYNEQFF
d_call: .; j_call: TRBJ1-6; clone_size: .; v_call: TRBV29-1; cdr3_nt: TGCAGCGTGGGCGACAGAAATAATTCACCCCTCCACTTT; cdr3_aa: CSVGDRNNSPLHF
d_call: TRBD2; j_call: TRBJ2-3; clone_size: .; v_call: TRBV19; cdr3_nt: TGTGCCAGTAGCCTGGCGGGGGCAGATACGCAGTATTTT; cdr3_aa: CASSLAGADTQYF
d_call: TRBD1; j_call: TRBJ1-2; clone_size: many; v_call: TRBV5-5; cdr3_nt: TGTGCCAGCAGCTGGGGGACAGGGGACTATGGCTACACCTTC; cdr3_aa: CASSWGTGDYGYTF
d_call: TRBD2; j_call: TRBJ2-1; clone_size: .; v_call: TRBV2; cdr3_nt: TGTGCCAGCACCCCCACCGGGACTAGCGGGAGGTACTCCTACAATGAGCAGTTCTTC; cdr3_aa: CASTPTGTSGRYSYNEQFF
d_call: TRBD2; j_call: TRBJ2-7; clone_size: once; v_call: TRBV5-4; cdr3_nt: TGTGCCAGCAGCTTGCCCGGACTAGATCTCAACGAGCAGTACTTC; cdr3_aa: CASSLPGLDLNEQYF
d_call: TRBD2; j_call: TRBJ2-5; clone_size: .; v_call: TRBV6-4; cdr3_nt: TGTGCCAGCAGACCCGGGACTAGCGGGAGAGGAGAGACCCAGTACTTC; cdr3_aa: CASRPGTSGRGETQYF
d_call: .; j_call: TRBJ1-3; clone_size: .; v_call: TRBV29-1; cdr3_nt: TGCAGCGTTGAAAGGGTTTCAGGAAACACCATATATTTT; cdr3_aa: CSVERVSGNTIYF
d_call: .; j_call: TRBJ1-2; clone_size: .; v_call: TRBV28; cdr3_nt: TGTGCCAGTAGACAGAGCAACTATGGCTACACCTTC; cdr3_aa: CASRQSNYGYTF
d_call: .; j_call: TRBJ2-7; clone_size: once; v_call: TRBV7-6; cdr3_nt: TGTGCCAGCAGCTTAAGGAGTTATTCCAACGAGCAGTACTTC; cdr3_aa: CASSLRSYSNEQYF
d_call: .; j_call: TRBJ2-7; clone_size: few; v_call: TRBV14; cdr3_nt: TGTGCCAGCGCGGCAGGGTTGGGTCGGGAGCAGTACTTC; cdr3_aa: CASAAGLGREQYF
d_call: TRBD1; j_call: TRBJ1-6; clone_size: .; v_call: TRBV6-4; cdr3_nt: TGTGCCAGCAGAAGCGGAGACAGGGTTAATTCACCCCTCCACTTT; cdr3_aa: CASRSGDRVNSPLHF
d_call: .; j_call: TRBJ1-1; clone_size: .; v_call: TRBV11-3; cdr3_nt: TGTGCCAGCAGCTTAGAGCAGGGTGAAGCTTTCTTT; cdr3_aa: CASSLEQGEAFF
d_call: .; j_call: TRBJ2-5; clone_size: .; v_call: TRBV11-1; cdr3_nt: TGTGCCAGCAGCTTGGAAGGACGGATTAGCGGTAGGGAGACCCAGTACTTC; cdr3_aa: CASSLEGRISGRETQYF
d_call: .; j_call: TRBJ1-5; clone_size: .; v_call: TRBV30; cdr3_nt: TGTGCCTGGAGTTTGGGATATAGCAATCAGCCCCAGCATTTT; cdr3_aa: CAWSLGYSNQPQHF
d_call: TRBD2; j_call: TRBJ2-3; clone_size: .; v_call: TRBV5-6; cdr3_nt: TGTGCCAGCAGCTTGCCGGGGGGACTAGGCCAAGATACGCAGTATTTT; cdr3_aa: CASSLPGGLGQDTQYF